One and the same sample provided the 32 T cell receptor beta chains below, sequenced in a study of preoperative IRX-2 immunotherapy in early breast cancer. Treatment given: preoperative locoregional IRX-2 cytokine immunotherapy. Generated by immunoSEQ multiplex PCR, the TCRdb table keeps only in-frame clones and is missing some. Of some 59,000 clones in the sample, approximately 93% were seen once. The sample was gathered from a patient treated with IRX-2 immunotherapy. All receptors come from a human donor with breast cancer.

This chain connects TRBV5-4 to TRBJ2-1; D is unclear. This CDR3 comprises 13 residues. Germline values: CDR1 SGHNT, CDR2 YYREEE (reference sequence). V gave up 7 bases and J gave up 6 bases, with 14 bases separating them. CDR3 residues: CASGLTGANEQFF. CDR3 sequence (DNA): TGTGCCAGCGGCCTTACGGGCGCCAATGAGCAGTTCTTC.

This rearrangement joins TRBV6-5 to TRBJ1-5, with 8 bases fitting TRBD1. This CDR3 comprises 13 residues. Germline-derived CDR1 and CDR2 are MNHEY and SVGAGI. The ends lost 5 bases at V and 7 bases at J; junction bases unmatched: 4. CDR3 sequence reads: CASSRQGLQPQHF. The CDR3 DNA is TGTGCCAGCAGTCGACAGGGGTTACAGCCCCAGCATTTT.

This chain joins TRBV30 and TRBJ2-7; possibly TRBD2 for D (5 bases). Trimming shortened V by 4 bases and J by 1 base, and 14 bases separated the two germline ends. This CDR3 region has 14 residues. Germline V CDR1 and CDR2: GTSNPN, SVGIG (reference sequence). CDR3 in DNA: TGTGCCTGGAATGCGGGCAGCCTATCCTACGAGCAGTACTTC. This encodes CAWNAGSLSYEQYF.

The chain has TRBV6-5 and TRBJ2-2; D ambiguous. Looked up from germline, CDR1 is MNHEY and CDR2 is SVGAGI. V lost 2 bases and J 1 base, leaving 11 bases between the germline ends. The CDR3 has 16 residues. Here the CDR3 DNA reads TGTGCCAGCAGTTACACCTCCCCAGGGAACACCGGGGAGCTGTTTTTT. Translated, it gives CASSYTSPGNTGELFF.

The gene calls are TRBV9 and TRBJ2-1; 12 bases are a match to TRBD2. Germline CDR1 and CDR2: SGDLS and YYNGEE. With V trimmed by 4 bases and J by 8 bases, 10 bases remained unmatched. The CDR3 spans 16 residues. CDR3 DNA: TGTGCCAGCAGCCCAACCGGGACTAGCGGGTGGGATGAGCAGTTCTTC. This encodes CASSPTGTSGWDEQFF. Full variable domain (remainder filled in from reference TRBV9 and TRBJ2-1): DSGVTQTPKHLITATGQRVTLRCSPRSGDLSVYWYQQSLDQGLQFLIQYYNGEERAKGNILERFSAQQFPDLHSELNLSSLELGDSALYFCASSPTGTSGWDEQFFGPGTRLTVL.

This sequence joins TRBV9 and TRBJ2-5, with D unclear. The better agreement between TRBJ2-7 and the DNA end casts doubt on the J call. This CDR3 is 14 amino acids long. Germline V CDR1 and CDR2: SGDLS, YYNGEE. The CDR3 DNA reads as TGTGCCAGCAGCGTAGATCCCCGAGCCTACGAGCAGTACTTC. Translating gives CASSVDPRAYEQYF.

This clone is a singleton in its sample. This chain links TRBV5-1 with TRBJ2-3; D is perhaps TRBD1 or TRBD2 (5 bases each). The CDR3 consists of 18 residues. Trimming took off 0 bases at V and 6 bases at J, with 23 bases between the two ends. CDR1 and CDR2 (germline): SGHRS, YFSETQ. The CDR3 coding sequence is TGCGCCAGCAGCTTGGAGACGGCGAGGGCGTCAGGGTCGGATACGCAGTATTTT. Translating gives CASSLETARASGSDTQYF.

The rearrangement joins TRBV5-3 to TRBJ2-1; D uncertain. TRBV5-3 is noted as an ORF with a role that remains uncertain. V lost 0 bases and J 2 bases, leaving 9 bases between the germline ends. The CDR3 runs to 15 residues. The CDR3 spells CARSLGVTPYNEQFF. DNA of the CDR3: TGTGCCAGAAGCTTGGGTGTGACACCCTACAATGAGCAGTTCTTC.

V gene TRBV7-2 combines with J gene TRBJ2-3; unclear D gene. The V gene's germline CDR1 is SGHTA and CDR2 FQGNSA. V was shortened by 3 bases and J by 5 bases, with 15 bases between the two germline ends. This CDR3 has 15 amino acids. The CDR3 coding sequence is TGTGCCAGCAGCTTCTTCCTAACCCAAGGAGATACGCAGTATTTT. Protein product: CASSFFLTQGDTQYF.

This chain links TRBV28 with TRBJ2-7, with TRBD1 matching 7 bases. V was pared by 4 bases and J by 6 bases, with 6 bases of the junction left unmatched. Germline assignment: CDR1 MDHEN and CDR2 SYDVKM. CDR3 length: 13 amino acids. The CDR3 region has the DNA TGTGCCAGCAGTTGGGACAGCGGTGGCGAGCAGTACTTC. Protein: CASSWDSGGEQYF. The variable domain in full, completed from reference TRBV28 and TRBJ2-7, reads DVKVTQSSRYLVKRTGEKVFLECVQDMDHENMFWYRQDPGLGLRLIYFSYDVKMKEKGDIPEGYSVSREKKERFSLILESASTNQTSMYLCASSWDSGGEQYFGPGTRLTVT.

The chain uses TRBV5-1 and TRBJ2-1, with TRBD2 matching 10 bases. Germline V gives CDR1 SGHRS, CDR2 YFSETQ. The V segment lost 6 bases and the J segment 6 bases; nucleotides outside the gene matches: 6. This CDR3 region has 14 residues. CDR3 bases: TGCGCCAGCACCCCCAGCGGGGGGGTCAATGAGCAGTTCTTC. As protein: CASTPSGGVNEQFF.

The chain combines TRBV30 with TRBJ2-5; a weak D match, TRBD1 (5 bases). Between the trimmed V and J ends, which lost 1 base and 5 bases, there was a span of 11 bases. The CDR3 runs to 13 residues. Per the germline V gene, CDR1 is GTSNPN and CDR2 is SVGIG (reference sequence). This CDR3 reads CAWSAGLGETQYF. Written as DNA, the CDR3 is TGTGCCTGGAGTGCAGGGCTTGGGGAGACCCAGTACTTC. Supplemented by reference TRBV30 and TRBJ2-5, the full variable domain reads SQTIHQWPATLVQPVGSPLSLECTVEGTSNPNLYWYRQAAGRGLQLLFYSVGIGQISSEVPQNLSASRPQDRQFILSSKKLLLSDSGFYLCAWSAGLGETQYFGPGTRLLVL.

This sequence joins TRBV7-9 and TRBJ1-5; weak D call: TRBD1 (5 bases). CDR1 and CDR2 (germline): SEHNR, FQNEAQ (reference sequence). V lost 2 bases and J 7 bases, leaving 15 bases between the germline ends. CDR3 size: 15 residues. The CDR3 DNA reads as TGTGCCAGCAGCTTAAGTGGGTCCAGGGACCAGCCCCAGCATTTT. Its protein product is CASSLSGSRDQPQHF.

This clone came up once. The chain employs TRBV28 and TRBJ2-3; D remains unclear. The CDR3 is 12 residues long. Germline assignment: CDR1 MDHEN and CDR2 SYDVKM. Trimming took 1 base from V and 4 from J, leaving 3 bases between them. In DNA, the CDR3 is TGTGCCAGCAGTTTATACGCAGATACGCAGTATTTT. Residues: CASSLYADTQYF.

The sample holds one count of this clone. The chain couples TRBV7-6 to TRBJ2-1; the match to TRBD1 covers 8 bases. Germline CDR1 reads SGHVS; CDR2 reads FNYEAQ. With V trimmed by 1 base and J by 9 bases, 8 bases remained unmatched. The CDR3 consists of 15 residues. In DNA, the CDR3 is TGTGCCAGCAGCTTAGAATCTCCAGGGGGCGGTGAGCAGTTCTTC. This encodes CASSLESPGGGEQFF. The variable domain in full, with the rest retrieved from reference TRBV7-6 and TRBJ2-1, is GAGVSQSPRYKVTKRGQDVALRCDPISGHVSLYWYRQALGQGPEFLTYFNYEAQQDKSGLPNDRFSAERPEGSISTLTIQRTEQRDSAMYRCASSLESPGGGEQFFGPGTRLTVL.

This chain uses TRBV6-4 with TRBJ1-3; no definite D call. The CDR3 contains 13 residues. Germline V gene lookup returns CDR1 MRHNA and CDR2 SNTAGT. The V end was cut by 6 bases, the J end by 8 bases, with 14 bases between. CDR3 coding DNA: TGTGCCAGCAGCACCCAGCTAGGCGACACCATATATTTT. Its protein is CASSTQLGDTIYF.

J is TRBJ1-4 and V is TRBV7-8; 8 bases agree with TRBD1. The ends lost 5 bases at V and 8 bases at J; junction bases unmatched: 13. The V gene's germline CDR1 is SGHVS and CDR2 FQNEAQ. The CDR3 sequence is 16 residues long. CDR3 coding DNA: TGTGCCAGCAGCCAGACCAGGGGGCTCTCTGCCGAAAAACTGTTTTTT. This gives the protein CASSQTRGLSAEKLFF. Complete variable domain (other parts from reference TRBV7-8 and TRBJ1-4): GAGVSQSPRYKVAKRGQDVALRCDPISGHVSLFWYQQALGQGPEFLTYFQNEAQLDKSGLPSDRFFAERPEGSVSTLKIQRTQQEDSAVYLCASSQTRGLSAEKLFFGSGTQLSVL.

V usage is TRBV28 and J usage is TRBJ2-5, with D maybe TRBD2 (6 bases). The J call may be mistaken, given a closer DNA end match to TRBJ2-7. The CDR3 has 18 residues. Germline CDR1 and CDR2: MDHEN and SYDVKM. CDR3 residues: CASSLYGSGPRSSYEQYF. CDR3 nucleotide sequence: TGTGCCAGCAGTTTATATGGTAGCGGACCTAGGAGCTCCTACGAGCAGTACTTC.

The chain has TRBV6-1 and TRBJ1-2; D is uncertain. Looked up from germline, CDR1 is MNHNS and CDR2 is SASEGT. The CDR3 length is 15 residues. Trimming pared 8 bases from V and 4 bases from J, leaving 20 bases between. The CDR3 sequence: CASGPNRRPLYGYTF. CDR3 nucleotides: TGTGCCAGCGGACCAAATCGACGGCCTCTCTATGGCTACACCTTC.

This chain connects TRBV28 to TRBJ1-1; 9 bases fit TRBD1. The J segment lost 6 bases and the V segment lost 5 bases, leaving 4 bases of the junction unmatched. Looked up from germline, CDR1 is MDHEN and CDR2 is SYDVKM. The CDR3 sequence is 13 residues long. The CDR3 loop reads CASSVQGASEAFF. CDR3 coding DNA: TGTGCCAGCAGTGTACAGGGGGCGTCTGAAGCTTTCTTT.

The chain links TRBV4-1 to TRBJ2-7, with 8 bases fitting TRBD2. The CDR3 consists of 15 residues. Germline V lookup: CDR1 MGHRA, CDR2 YSYEKL. The V and J ends lost 4 bases and 4 bases, in that order; junction bases with no gene match: 9. CDR3 sequence (DNA): TGCGCCAGCAGCCCCAGCGGGAGCCTCTCTTACGAGCAGTACTTC. Its translation: CASSPSGSLSYEQYF.

The chain combines TRBV7-3 with TRBJ2-6, with TRBD1 as a possible D gene (5 bases). Trimming took 5 bases from V and 0 from J, leaving 14 bases between them. Germline CDR1 SGHTA, CDR2 FQGTGA. This CDR3 is 17 amino acids long. Written as DNA, the CDR3 is TGTGCCAGCAGCCCCCAGGGCTTCCACTCTGGGGCCAACGTCCTGACTTTC. Translated: CASSPQGFHSGANVLTF.

CDR3 coding DNA: TGTGCCAGCAGCTTATTTCGTGAGCAGTTCTTC. Translated: CASSLFREQFF. The J gene is TRBJ2-1, the V gene TRBV11-2; D is unclear. Germline V gene data show CDR1 as SGHAT and CDR2 as FQNNGV. This CDR3 has 11 amino acids. V was cut by 2 bases and J by 9 bases, with 5 bases left in between. Full variable domain (remainder filled in from reference TRBV11-2 and TRBJ2-1): EAGVAQSPRYKIIEKRQSVAFWCNPISGHATLYWYQQILGQGPKLLIQFQNNGVVDDSQLPKDRFSAERLKGVDSTLKIQPAKLEDSAVYLCASSLFREQFFGPGTRLTVL.

V usage is TRBV6-6 and J usage is TRBJ2-3; D is perhaps TRBD2 (5 bases). V gave up 4 bases and J gave up 1 base, with 15 bases separating them. The CDR3 loop spans 16 amino acids. In germline, CDR1 is MNHNY, CDR2 SVGAGI (reference sequence). The CDR3 reads CASSLRGSERTDTQYF. CDR3 DNA: TGTGCCAGCAGTTTAAGAGGGTCAGAGCGCACAGATACGCAGTATTTT.

CDR3 DNA: TGTGCCAGCAGCGAGCGGGGGGCCACTTATACGCAGTATTTT. As protein: CASSERGATYTQYF. V is TRBV9 and J is TRBJ2-3, with 9 bases fitting TRBD2. Looked up from germline, CDR1 is SGDLS and CDR2 is YYNGEE. This CDR3 comprises 14 residues. The V and J ends lost 3 bases and 7 bases, in that order; junction bases with no gene match: 6.

The chain carries TRBV7-9 and TRBJ2-1; D may be TRBD2 (6 bases). Per germline, CDR1 SEHNR and CDR2 FQNEAQ (reference sequence). The CDR3 covers 18 residues. The V gene lost 4 bases and the J gene lost 8 bases, with 27 bases spanning the gap. The CDR3 protein is CASSSGGRLAIVGHEQFF. CDR3 coding DNA: TGTGCCAGCAGCTCTGGGGGGAGGCTAGCGATTGTTGGACATGAGCAGTTCTTC.

The V call is TRBV7-3, the J call TRBJ2-1; D is unresolved. Per the germline V gene, CDR1 is SGHTA and CDR2 is FQGTGA. This CDR3 is 13 amino acids long. V was cut by 5 bases and J by 7 bases, with 12 bases left in between. The CDR3 reads CASSLGRANEQFF. The CDR3 bases are TGTGCCAGCAGCCTTGGTCGAGCGAATGAGCAGTTCTTC. Based on the CDR3 plus reference TRBV7-3 and TRBJ2-1, the full variable domain is GAGVSQTPSNKVTEKGKYVELRCDPISGHTALYWYRQSLGQGPEFLIYFQGTGAADDSGLPNDRFFAVRPEGSVSTLKIQRTERGDSAVYLCASSLGRANEQFFGPGTRLTVL.

This sequence joins TRBV7-3 and TRBJ2-3; no clear D gene. The CDR3 contains 18 residues. The V gene lost 1 base and the J gene lost 2 bases, with 19 bases spanning the gap. The V gene's germline CDR1 is SGHTA and CDR2 FQGTGA. Here the CDR3 reads CASSLNRFSAASTDTQYF. The CDR3 region has the DNA TGTGCCAGCAGCTTAAACCGATTCTCGGCGGCCTCCACAGATACGCAGTATTTT.

The gene calls are TRBV21-1 and TRBJ2-7; the table's TRBD1 call for D was not verified on the DNA. TRBV21-1 is a pseudogene locus. CDR3 length: 14 residues. Here the CDR3 reads CASSKCGQGDEQYF. The CDR3 coding sequence is TGTGCCAGCAGCAAATGTGGGCAGGGCGACGAGCAGTACTTC.

V and J are TRBV5-1 and TRBJ2-3; maybe TRBD1 (5 bases). Germline values: CDR1 SGHRS, CDR2 YFSETQ. V dropped 0 bases and J dropped 6 bases, with 11 bases sitting between them. The CDR3 is made up of 14 amino acids. The CDR3 bases are TGCGCCAGCAGCTTGGTCCAGGGCCGGGATACGCAGTATTTT. Translating it yields CASSLVQGRDTQYF.

The chain combines TRBV27 with TRBJ2-7; D remains ambiguous. The CDR3 contains 16 residues. Germline V gene sequence: CDR1 MNHEY, CDR2 SMNVEV (reference sequence). Trimming cost V 10 bases and J 4 bases, with 26 bases left between them. This CDR3 reads CATGSVVPPWGYEQYF. CDR3 nucleotides: TGTGCCACCGGGTCCGTCGTTCCGCCCTGGGGTTACGAGCAGTACTTC.

CDR3 protein: CASSLAVAGLPDTQYF. In nucleotides, the CDR3 is TGTGCCAGCAGCTTGGCAGTAGCGGGATTACCAGATACGCAGTATTTT. The chain joins TRBV5-5 to TRBJ2-3; TRBD2 agrees at 8 bases. CDR1 SGHKS and CDR2 YYEKEE come from the germline V gene (reference sequence). V was clipped by 0 bases and J by 4 bases; unmatched bases: 7. This CDR3 is built from 16 residues.